The following is a T cell receptor beta chain sequence with its context. TCRdb's copy holds only in-frame clones and misses some; the assay was immunoSEQ multiplex PCR. The repertoire has about 190,000 clones, around 90% of them found once; the top ten carry roughly 0.56%. This sample stems from a study of blood T cell repertoires in COVID-19. The germline gives CDR1 LNHDA, CDR2 SQIVND (reference sequence). Trimming at V came to 4 bases and at J to 0 bases, leaving 2 bases not matched to a gene. The CDR3 sequence is 15 residues long. The receptor's source is a man over 45 with acute or convalescent COVID-19. Sequences were obtained from peripheral blood. V and J are TRBV19 and TRBJ1-5; 8 nucleotides align to TRBD1. The chain's CDR3 is CASSRQGLSNQPQHF. CDR3 in DNA: TGTGCCAGTAGTAGACAGGGGCTTAGCAATCAGCCCCAGCATTTT.